These 7 T cell receptor beta chains were sequenced from one sample in a study of T cell repertoires in cytomegalovirus infection. Each CDR3 protein gets one entry after TCRdb re-called the reads with MiXCR. The sample lists around 350,000 distinct CDR3 sequences; 15% to 20% were seen once. The sample was PBMCs. The receptor source for this set is a human donor in good health (CMV status not recorded). Some clones in this sample may be carry-over from other donors' samples.

Many counts were recorded for this clonotype. The chain has TRBV7-6 and TRBJ2-2; D perhaps matches TRBD1 (6 bases). Germline values: CDR1 SGHVS, CDR2 FNYEAQ. The CDR3 extends over 15 amino acids. The V gene lost 5 bases and the J gene lost 4 bases, with 14 bases spanning the gap. CDR3 nucleotide sequence: TGTGCCAGCAGCAATCGAGGACAGATCACCGGGGAGCTGTTTTTT. This encodes CASSNRGQITGELFF.

This clonotype was seen many times. The V gene is TRBV4-3, the J gene TRBJ2-1, with TRBD1 matching 7 bases. Germline CDR1 reads LGHNA; CDR2 reads YSLEER. The CDR3 contains 15 residues. V gave up 4 bases and J gave up 3 bases; unmatched junction bases: 6. CDR3 amino acids: CASSRDRVLYNEQFF. As DNA, the CDR3 is TGCGCCAGCAGCCGAGACAGGGTCCTCTACAATGAGCAGTTCTTC.

This clonotype was detected many times. This sequence joins TRBV27 and TRBJ2-1, with D tentatively TRBD2 (6 bases). The CDR3 is 15 amino acids. The germline gives CDR1 MNHEY, CDR2 SMNVEV (reference sequence). V was trimmed by 2 bases and J by 3 bases, leaving 11 bases between them. The CDR3 protein is CASSLLLGGYNEQFF. The CDR3 nucleotides are TGTGCCAGCAGTTTACTCTTGGGGGGCTACAATGAGCAGTTCTTC.

This clonotype was counted at least ten times. The chain links TRBV12-3 or TRBV12-4 to TRBJ2-7; possibly TRBD1 for D (5 bases). The V end lost 3 bases, the J end lost 0 bases, and 6 bases lay between the germline ends. The CDR3 extends over 13 amino acids. In nucleotides, the CDR3 is TGTGCCAGCAGTTTCGACAGCTCCTACGAGCAGTACTTC. This sequence encodes CASSFDSSYEQYF.

This clonotype has ten or more counts. The rearrangement links TRBV7-6 to TRBJ1-2, with D unresolved. The germline gives CDR1 SGHVS, CDR2 FNYEAQ. V dropped 4 bases and J dropped 2 bases, with 11 bases sitting between them. This CDR3 is 14 amino acids long. The CDR3 nucleotides are TGTGCCAGCAGCTCGATGGGTCCCAACTATGGCTACACCTTC. Translated, it gives CASSSMGPNYGYTF.

This clonotype was detected only a few times. The CDR3 here is CATGSETQYF. DNA of the CDR3: TGTGCCACCGGGTCGGAGACCCAGTACTTC. This chain uses TRBV10-3 with TRBJ2-5; D unclear. V lost 10 bases and J lost 5, with 8 bases in between. This CDR3 contains 10 residues. In germline, CDR1 is ENHRY, CDR2 SYGVKD.

This clonotype was detected many times. This chain joins TRBV7-6 and TRBJ2-3, with D unclear. V was shortened by 5 bases and J by 6 bases, with 9 bases between the two germline ends. CDR1 is SGHVS and CDR2 is FNYEAQ in the germline V gene. This CDR3 is built from 12 residues. CDR3 sequence (DNA): TGTGCCAGCAGCAGGTCTCCGGATACGCAGTATTTT. This encodes CASSRSPDTQYF.